These 14 T cell receptor beta chains share one sample of origin, sequenced in a study of blood T cell repertoires in COVID-19. Data came from immunoSEQ multiplex PCR; TCRdb stores just in-frame clones and leaves some out. The profile covers some 390,000 clones, with 80% to 90% appearing a single time and approximately 2.5% taken by the ten largest. The sample comprised peripheral blood. The source of these receptors is a woman aged 60-75 years with COVID-19, enrolled during active disease.

The chain employs TRBV7-6 and TRBJ2-7; 12 bases align to TRBD2. After removal of 2 bases from V and 10 bases from J, the junction contained 9 bases not matched to a gene. In germline, CDR1 is SGHVS, CDR2 FNYEAQ. This CDR3 is built from 15 residues. CDR3 amino acids: CASSLSNGLAGPQYF. In nucleotides, the CDR3 is TGTGCCAGCAGCTTAAGTAACGGACTAGCGGGGCCCCAGTACTTC.

CDR3 loop: CASLPQGVIGMGGYTF. The CDR3, as DNA: TGTGCCAGCCTACCCCAGGGGGTAATCGGAATGGGTGGCTACACCTTC. The chain is built from TRBV5-8 and TRBJ1-2; 7 bases line up with TRBD1. Germline V gene data show CDR1 as SGHTS and CDR2 as YDEGEE. The CDR3 runs to 16 residues. J lost 7 bases, V lost 7 bases, and 19 bases had no gene match.

This chain connects TRBV7-9 to TRBJ2-1; TRBD2 matches 9 bases. Trimming at V came to 2 bases and at J to 7 bases, leaving 9 bases not matched to a gene. Germline V CDR1 and CDR2: SEHNR, FQNEAQ (reference sequence). This CDR3 is 16 amino acids long. The CDR3 loop is CASSLPLRGGRNEQFF. The CDR3 DNA reads TGTGCCAGCAGCTTACCCCTGCGGGGGGGCCGTAATGAGCAGTTCTTC.

The V call is TRBV18, the J call TRBJ1-4; unclear D gene. This CDR3 spans 16 amino acids. Germline lookup yields CDR1 KGHSH and CDR2 LQKENI. The V end lost 3 bases, the J end lost 4 bases, and 15 bases lay between the germline ends. CDR3 protein: CASSPIAVSRNEKLFF. The CDR3 bases are TGTGCCAGCTCACCGATCGCAGTATCCCGTAATGAAAAACTGTTTTTT.

V usage is TRBV2 and J usage is TRBJ1-5; D is ambiguous. V was trimmed by 3 bases and J by 9 bases, leaving 6 bases between them. The CDR3 runs 11 residues. Germline CDR1 SNHLY, CDR2 FYNNEI. This CDR3 is CASSEEGPQHF. DNA of the CDR3: TGTGCCAGCAGTGAGGAGGGGCCCCAGCATTTT. The full variable domain, with the rest looked up from reference TRBV2 and TRBJ1-5, is EPEVTQTPSHQVTQMGQEVILRCVPISNHLYFYWYRQILGQKVEFLVSFYNNEISEKSEIFDDQFSVERPDGSNFTLKIRSTKLEDSAMYFCASSEEGPQHFGDGTRLSIL.

The chain couples TRBV2 to TRBJ2-6; 7 nucleotides align to TRBD1. V shed 9 bases, J shed 4 bases, and the junction held 6 bases outside the gene matches. The CDR3 spans 14 residues. Germline values: CDR1 SNHLY, CDR2 FYNNEI. CDR3 in amino acids: CARQTGPGANVLTF. CDR3 nucleotides: TGTGCCAGACAGACAGGGCCCGGGGCCAACGTCCTGACTTTC.

The CDR3: CASSPSRTDSPLHF. For the CDR3, the DNA is TGTGCCAGCTCACCTTCACGGACAGATTCACCCCTCCACTTT. V usage is TRBV18 and J usage is TRBJ1-6; the D gene is possibly TRBD1 (6 bases). Germline V gene data show CDR1 as KGHSH and CDR2 as LQKENI. V lost 3 bases to trimming and J lost 8 bases, with 11 bases between them. The CDR3 sequence is 14 residues long. Full variable domain (outside the CDR3, taken from reference TRBV18 and TRBJ1-6): NAGVMQNPRHLVRRRGQEARLRCSPMKGHSHVYWYRQLPEEGLKFMVYLQKENIIDESGMPKERFSAEFPKEGPSILRIQQVVRGDSAAYFCASSPSRTDSPLHFGNGTRLTVT.

The chain links TRBV11-2 to TRBJ1-2; D not certain. V lost 5 bases and J lost 2, with 9 bases in between. The CDR3 runs to 13 residues. Germline V CDR1 and CDR2: SGHAT, FQNNGV. The CDR3 DNA sequence: TGTGCCAGCAGCCGAGACTCAAACTATGGCTACACCTTC. Translated, it gives CASSRDSNYGYTF.

This clone was recorded once. The rearrangement joins TRBV7-8 to TRBJ1-6, with TRBD1 matching over 7 bases. This CDR3 spans 14 amino acids. V lost 6 bases to trimming and J lost 8 bases; unmatched junction nucleotides: 7. Looked up from germline, CDR1 is SGHVS and CDR2 is FQNEAQ. The CDR3 DNA is TGTGCCAGCAGGAAGGACAGGCGTTATTCACCCCTCCACTTT. Translating gives CASRKDRRYSPLHF.

This clone was seen once. The chain joins TRBV21-1 to TRBJ1-6; the table gives TRBD1 as D, unverified against the DNA. TRBV21-1 has pseudogene status. The CDR3 runs 17 residues. Here the CDR3 DNA reads TGTGCCAGCAGCAAAGTTTCTACCGGACAGGCCAATTCACCCCTCCACTTT. Encoded protein: CASSKVSTGQANSPLHF.

This rearrangement joins TRBV5-4 to TRBJ2-4; D gene unclear. Trimming took 0 bases from V and 10 from J, leaving 14 bases between them. CDR1 and CDR2 (germline): SGHNT, YYREEE (reference sequence). The CDR3 has 14 residues. The CDR3 protein is CASSLAGRGDIQYF. CDR3 DNA sequence: TGTGCCAGCAGCTTGGCCGGCCGCGGAGATATTCAGTACTTC.

A word on this clone: The same CDR3 is also encoded by other DNA sequences in this sample. V gene TRBV29-1 combines with J gene TRBJ1-1; TRBD1 matches 7 bases. Germline V gene data show CDR1 as SQVTM and CDR2 as ANQGSEA. CDR3 size: 12 residues. J was trimmed by 4 bases and V by 4 bases; bases with no gene match: 3. The CDR3 loop reads CSVGQGGTEAFF. The CDR3 DNA is TGCAGCGTTGGGCAGGGGGGCACTGAAGCTTTCTTT.

V usage is TRBV19 and J usage is TRBJ1-5; no reliable D call. The CDR3 spans 16 residues. The V end lost 3 bases, the J end lost 9 bases, and 21 bases lay between the germline ends. Germline loops: CDR1 LNHDA, CDR2 SQIVND (reference sequence). CDR3 sequence (DNA): TGTGCCAGTAGTATCCCCCCGGGAACGTTTTGGCCGCCCCAGCATTTT. It codes for CASSIPPGTFWPPQHF.

This chain connects TRBV10-3 to TRBJ1-5; D unresolved. This CDR3 is 16 amino acids long. The germline V gene encodes CDR1 ENHRY and CDR2 SYGVKD. V was clipped by 4 bases and J by 0 bases, with 13 bases between them. CDR3 loop: CAISAADYYSNQPQHF. In nucleotides, the CDR3 is TGTGCCATCAGTGCGGCAGACTATTATAGCAATCAGCCCCAGCATTTT.